The clone carrying this T cell receptor beta chain was recorded once. The antigen remains undetermined. The PCR template was genomic DNA. The TCR beta CDR3 region was amplified using 30 forward and 13 reverse primers. TCRdb passed the multiplex PCR reads through MiXCR, listing each CDR3 protein once. The data show about 290,000 distinct CDR3 sequences, with around 47% seen just once and roughly an eighth held by the top ten. The sample is drawn from a study of type 1 and type 2 diabetes patients. General study points: Type 2 diabetes patients had few highly-expanded CD4+ clones, median one.

Unmatched junction bases numbered 14, after V lost 4 bases and J lost 4 bases. Germline V gene data show CDR1 as SEHNR and CDR2 as FQNEAQ (reference sequence). CDR3 size: 19 residues. Material for sequencing was peripheral blood mononuclear cells (PBMCs). This sequence was found in a man in his late teens or twenties with type 2 diabetes. The V gene is TRBV7-9, the J gene TRBJ2-6; 9 nucleotides align to TRBD1. Here the CDR3 reads CASSSVGQGSLGGANVLTF. CDR3 DNA sequence: TGTGCCAGCAGCTCGGTAGGACAGGGGTCTTTAGGAGGGGCCAACGTCCTGACTTTC.